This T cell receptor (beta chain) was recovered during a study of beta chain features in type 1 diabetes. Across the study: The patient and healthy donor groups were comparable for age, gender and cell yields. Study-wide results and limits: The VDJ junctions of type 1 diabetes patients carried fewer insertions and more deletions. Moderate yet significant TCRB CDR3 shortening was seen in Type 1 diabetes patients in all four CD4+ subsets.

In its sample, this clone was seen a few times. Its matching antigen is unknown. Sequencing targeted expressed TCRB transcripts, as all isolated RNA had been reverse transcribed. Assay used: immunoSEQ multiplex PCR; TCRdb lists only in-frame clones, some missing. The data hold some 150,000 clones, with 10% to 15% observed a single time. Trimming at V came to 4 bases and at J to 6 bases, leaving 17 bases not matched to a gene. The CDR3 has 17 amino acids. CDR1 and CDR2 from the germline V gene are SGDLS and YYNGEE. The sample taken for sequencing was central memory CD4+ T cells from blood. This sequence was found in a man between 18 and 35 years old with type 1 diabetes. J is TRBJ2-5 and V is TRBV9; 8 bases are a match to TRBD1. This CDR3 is CASSPQAGQGAGKTQYF. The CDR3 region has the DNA TGTGCCAGCAGCCCCCAGGCGGGGCAGGGGGCAGGGAAGACCCAGTACTTC.